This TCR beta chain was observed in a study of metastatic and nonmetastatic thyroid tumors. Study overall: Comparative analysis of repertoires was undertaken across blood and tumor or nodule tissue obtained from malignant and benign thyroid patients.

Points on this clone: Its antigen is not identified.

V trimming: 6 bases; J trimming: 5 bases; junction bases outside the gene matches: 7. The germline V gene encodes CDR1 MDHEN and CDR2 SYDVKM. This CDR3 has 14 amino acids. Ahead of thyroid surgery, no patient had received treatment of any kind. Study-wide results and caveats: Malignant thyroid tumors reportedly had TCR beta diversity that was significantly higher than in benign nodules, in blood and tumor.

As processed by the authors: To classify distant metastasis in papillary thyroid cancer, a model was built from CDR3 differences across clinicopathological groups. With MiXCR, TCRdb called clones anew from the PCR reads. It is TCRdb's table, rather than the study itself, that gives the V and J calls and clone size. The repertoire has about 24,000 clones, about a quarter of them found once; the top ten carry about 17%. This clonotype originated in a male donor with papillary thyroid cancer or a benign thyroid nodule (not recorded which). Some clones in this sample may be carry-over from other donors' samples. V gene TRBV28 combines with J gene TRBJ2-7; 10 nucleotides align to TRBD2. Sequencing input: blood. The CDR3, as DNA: TGTGCCAGCAGCCTTCTAGCGGGGGTTCACGAGCAGTACTTC. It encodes CASSLLAGVHEQYF.